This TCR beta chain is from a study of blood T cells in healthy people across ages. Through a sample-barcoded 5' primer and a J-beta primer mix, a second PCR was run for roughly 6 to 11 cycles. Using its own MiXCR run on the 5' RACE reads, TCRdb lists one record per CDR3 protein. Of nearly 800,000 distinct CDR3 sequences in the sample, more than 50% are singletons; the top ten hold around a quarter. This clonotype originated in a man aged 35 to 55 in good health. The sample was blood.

This CDR3 is CASSPSLGPGEQYF. DNA for the CDR3: TGTGCCAGCAGTCCCAGCTTAGGGCCGGGTGAGCAGTACTTC. This rearrangement joins TRBV2 to TRBJ2-7; no definite D call. Germline CDR1 is SNHLY and CDR2 is FYNNEI. V shed 5 bases and J shed 7 bases, with 18 bases lying between them. The CDR3 covers 14 residues.